This T cell receptor beta chain was observed in a study of patients and donors after allogeneic stem cell transplantation (dated by TCRdb to 2018 to 2021). Remarks on this clonotype: What this receptor recognizes is not known. No base qualities exist here, and no much larger clone lies one base off it.

Trimming at the junction amounts to 0 bases on V and 0 bases on J, and the germline ends lie 9 bases apart. CDR1 and CDR2, per the germline V gene, are LGHNA and YNFKEQ. The CDR3 sequence holds 15 residues, the cysteine and phenylalanine included. Only the CDR3 part of the read is kept: 45 bases, read in frame from the first base. Receptor libraries were prepared by RT-PCR. Sequencing was carried out with a NextSeq 550. TCRdb trimmed the raw reads at Q25, called clones with MiXCR and kept productive beta chains. Rows matching on CDR3 protein sequence are summarized as one entry with the most common DNA and genes. The sample table shows under 200,000 distinct CDR3 sequences, and 24% are seen once. The leading ten clones occupy about 25% of the sample.

The chain couples TRBV4-2 to TRBJ2-7; no D segment can be confidently identified. The clonotype was recovered from a human donor who was either an allogeneic HSCT recipient or a stem cell or donor lymphocyte infusion donor (not recorded which). It is not recorded whose cells these are; they may come from a transplant donor. The sample taken for sequencing was blood, either unsorted or a sorted T cell fraction (not recorded which). The DNA reads as follows: TGTGCCAGCAGCCAAGACGCCGGCGGCTCCTACGAGCAGTACTTC. Its coded protein is CASSQDAGGSYEQYF.